This T cell receptor (beta chain) was documented in a study of beta chain features in type 1 diabetes. Investigators reverse transcribed all isolated RNA, so they sequenced expressed TCRB transcripts. Clones were read by immunoSEQ multiplex PCR, and TCRdb kept only the in-frame ones, dropping some. This table holds approximately 730,000 clones, around an eighth found once. Trimming took off 2 bases at V and 3 bases at J, with 12 bases between the two ends. Germline assignment: CDR1 SGHRS and CDR2 YFSETQ. The CDR3 is 14 residues long. This clone appeared a few times. What it binds is unknown. Study-wide points: A moderate, significant TCRB CDR3 shortening appeared in type 1 diabetes across four CD4+ subsets. Whatever favoring of shorter templates PCR might show would apply equally to patients and controls.

What was sequenced was naive CD4+ T cells from blood. V and J are TRBV5-1 and TRBJ2-7; D is undetermined. The receptor was isolated from a man between 18 and 35 years old with type 1 diabetes. CDR3 in DNA: TGCGCCAGCAGCTTAAGAGGAGCCTACTACGAGCAGTACTTC. Encoded protein: CASSLRGAYYEQYF.